The 6 T cell receptor beta chains reported below all come from one sample, sequenced in a study of T cell responses to AZD1222 COVID-19 vaccine (dated by TCRdb to the early 2020s). Libraries were built with the immunoSEQ multiplex PCR assay. As stored in TCRdb, this immuneACCESS dataset retains in-frame rearrangements with V and J assigned. A fraction of the clones does not appear; measured against another copy, unresolved V genes explain less than half of the discrepancy, and the remainder lacks a known reason. The sample has about 150,000 clones on record, just over 90% of them singletons. Clones ranked in the top ten supply 1.8% of the sample. What the time point label conveys for this sample: baseline before first vaccination. Specimen: peripheral blood, collected on day 0 of AZD1222 vaccination. The receptor source for this set is an adult in good health.

The chain carries TRBV9 and TRBJ1-2; 9 bases are shared with TRBD1. Trimming cost V 0 bases and J 8 bases; bases outside gene matches: 5. This CDR3 spans 14 amino acids. CDR1 and CDR2 from the germline V gene are SGDLS and YYNGEE. The DNA of the CDR3 is TGTGCCAGCAGCGTAGGGACAGGGGTCGGGGGCTACACCTTC. This gives the protein CASSVGTGVGGYTF.

The V call is TRBV21-1, the J call TRBJ2-1; TRBD2, the table's D call, was not compared with the DNA. TRBV21-1 is a pseudogene segment. The CDR3 has 13 amino acids. CDR3 bases: TGTGCCAGCAGCAAGGGACTAGCGAATGAGCAGTTCTTC. It translates to CASSKGLANEQFF.

This clone was detected once. The CDR3 spells CASTPGGTPYGYTF. The CDR3 DNA is TGTGCCAGCACCCCGGGGGGGACCCCTTATGGCTACACCTTC. J is TRBJ1-2 and V is TRBV27; D is perhaps TRBD1 (5 bases). CDR3 length: 14 residues. The germline V gene has CDR1 MNHEY and CDR2 SMNVEV (reference sequence). Trimming stripped 7 bases from V and 5 bases from J, with 17 bases between.

In DNA, the CDR3 is TGTGCCAGCAGTTTATGGACAGTTAACTACGAGCAGTACTTC. Translation: CASSLWTVNYEQYF. The J gene is TRBJ2-7, the V gene TRBV28; D might be TRBD1 (5 bases). Trimming removed 0 bases from V and 3 bases from J, with 9 bases in between. Germline CDR1 is MDHEN and CDR2 is SYDVKM. The CDR3 totals 14 residues.

The chain uses TRBV9 and TRBJ1-3, with D perhaps matching TRBD1 (5 bases). Looked up from germline, CDR1 is SGDLS and CDR2 is YYNGEE. The ends were cut back, 2 bases at V and 1 base at J, with 7 bases in the middle. The CDR3 covers 14 residues. The CDR3 DNA follows: TGTGCCAGCAGCGTCAGGGATTCTGGAAACACCATATATTTT. It codes for CASSVRDSGNTIYF.

The chain uses TRBV13 and TRBJ2-7; the match to TRBD2 covers 10 bases. The ends lost 4 bases at V and 3 bases at J; junction bases unmatched: 9. This CDR3 contains 16 residues. The V gene's germline CDR1 is PRHDT and CDR2 FYEKMQ (reference sequence). CDR3 bases: TGTGCCAGCAGCTCGACAACGAGCGGGAGGGTCTACGAGCAGTACTTC. Protein product: CASSSTTSGRVYEQYF.